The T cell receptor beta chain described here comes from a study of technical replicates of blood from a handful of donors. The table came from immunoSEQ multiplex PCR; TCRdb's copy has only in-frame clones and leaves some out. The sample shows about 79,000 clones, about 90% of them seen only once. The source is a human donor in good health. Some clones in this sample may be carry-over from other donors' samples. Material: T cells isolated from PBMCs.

The CDR3 nucleotides read TGCGCCAGCAGGATGCAGCCAGACAACTCCGATACGCAGTATTTT. It encodes CASRMQPDNSDTQYF. The chain combines TRBV5-1 with TRBJ2-3; D unclear. The V gene's germline CDR1 is SGHRS and CDR2 YFSETQ. V lost 5 bases to trimming and J lost 6 bases, with 19 bases between them. The CDR3 consists of 15 residues.